Listed below are T cell receptor beta chains from one sample, sequenced in a study of shared clonotypes between healthy human individuals. Sequencing was performed with immunoSEQ multiplex PCR; in TCRdb, only in-frame clones are kept and a portion is missing. The repertoire includes some 2,000,000 clones, 85% to 95% of them detected once, and 0.1% to 0.15% sits in the top ten. Sequencing input: naive CD4+ T cells sorted from blood. The receptors come from a man aged 18 to 30 in good health. The CDR3 runs from the conserved cysteine through the conserved F or W. The D gene is left open where the match is weak. Size tells how often a clone was seen (once, few, many) or the class of an expanded clone, and some rows leave it out.

V gene	J gene	clone size	D gene	CDR3 protein	CDR3 DNA
TRBV10-3	TRBJ1-1	NA	NA	CAISESVSLGTEAFF	TGTGCCATCAGTGAGTCGGTCAGCCTGGGGACTGAAGCTTTCTTT
TRBV30	TRBJ1-2	NA	TRBD1	CAWSLTGVNYTF	TGTGCCTGGAGCCTTACAGGGGTTAACTACACCTTC
TRBV7-9	TRBJ2-7	NA	NA	CASSPGARGEQYF	TGTGCCAGCAGCCCCGGGGCGAGGGGCGAGCAGTACTTC
TRBV25-1	TRBJ1-5	NA	NA	CASSEQGRGQPQHF	TGTGCCAGCAGCGAACAGGGACGCGGACAGCCCCAGCATTTT
TRBV6-1	TRBJ1-5	NA	NA	CASSARVGSNQPQHF	TGTGCCAGCAGTGCCAGGGTGGGAAGCAATCAGCCCCAGCATTTT
TRBV30	TRBJ1-6	NA	NA	CAWSPGTYNSPLHF	TGTGCCTGGAGCCCGGGAACCTATAATTCACCCCTCCACTTT
TRBV10-1	TRBJ2-2	once	NA	CASSDPNTGELFF	TGCGCCAGCAGTGACCCGAACACCGGGGAGCTGTTTTTT
TRBV28	TRBJ1-6	NA	TRBD1	CASSSWGQGSTPLHF	TGTGCCAGCAGCTCTTGGGGACAGGGTAGTACACCCCTCCACTTT
TRBV5-1	TRBJ2-7	NA	NA	CASSLGPEGYEQYF	TGCGCCAGCAGCTTGGGTCCCGAGGGCTACGAGCAGTACTTC
TRBV6-1	TRBJ2-2	NA	TRBD1	CASSAGTANTGELFF	TGTGCCAGCAGTGCAGGGACAGCTAACACCGGGGAGCTGTTTTTT
TRBV6-6	TRBJ1-1	NA	NA	CASSHPRGLMNTEAFF	TGTGCCAGCAGCCACCCCAGGGGCTTAATGAACACTGAAGCTTTCTTT
TRBV27	TRBJ2-1	NA	TRBD2	CASSATGTSVRRWFINEQFF	TGTGCCAGCAGTGCAACCGGGACTAGCGTTCGGAGGTGGTTTATCAATGAGCAGTTCTTC
TRBV11-3	TRBJ2-1	NA	TRBD1	CASSMTGGLYNEQFF	TGTGCCAGCAGCATGACAGGGGGTCTGTACAATGAGCAGTTCTTC
TRBV29-1	TRBJ2-1	NA	NA	CSAWPLSRHNEQFF	TGCAGCGCCTGGCCACTTAGCCGGCATAATGAGCAGTTCTTC
TRBV27	TRBJ2-1	once	NA	CASSLNGIWDEQFF	TGTGCCAGCAGTTTGAACGGGATATGGGATGAGCAGTTCTTC
TRBV2	TRBJ1-5	NA	NA	CASHSPNQPQHF	TGTGCCAGTCACAGTCCCAATCAGCCCCAGCATTTT
TRBV18	TRBJ2-3	NA	NA	CASSRWGDTQYF	TGTGCCAGCTCCCGCTGGGGAGATACGCAGTATTTT